Below, 29 T cell receptor beta chains from the same sample are listed, as sequenced in a study of blood T cell repertoires in COVID-19. TCRdb's table, derived via immunoSEQ multiplex PCR, lists solely in-frame clones and lacks some. The sample has about 98,000 clones, around nine tenths seen once. The sequencing sample was made of peripheral blood. The receptors stem from a man aged 50-59 years with acute or convalescent COVID-19.

The rearrangement links TRBV19 to TRBJ2-7; the D gene is possibly TRBD2 (8 bases). The CDR3 is 16 residues long. Germline V gives CDR1 LNHDA, CDR2 SQIVND (reference sequence). Deletions cut 7 bases from V and 3 bases from J, with 22 bases between. CDR3 nucleotides: TGTGCCAGTACCCCAGGGGGTGCGGGGGGCCTCTACGAGCAGTACTTC. Translation: CASTPGGAGGLYEQYF.

The genes are TRBV19 and TRBJ1-4; TRBD1 agrees at 7 bases. Germline V CDR1 and CDR2: LNHDA, SQIVND (reference sequence). J lost 3 bases, V lost 4 bases, and 8 bases had no gene match. The CDR3 sequence is 16 residues long. The CDR3, as DNA: TGTGCCAGTAGTAATGCCGGGGGACAGCCTAATGAAAAACTGTTTTTT. This sequence encodes CASSNAGGQPNEKLFF.

V usage is TRBV3-1 (or the pseudogene TRBV3-2) and J usage is TRBJ1-2; 7 bases align to TRBD1. CDR1 and CDR2 from the germline V gene are LGHDT and YNNKEL (reference sequence). J gave up 1 base and V 2 bases, and 4 bases lay outside the gene matches. This CDR3 contains 15 residues. The CDR3 loop reads CASSQLSGGNYGYTF. The CDR3 DNA reads as TGTGCCAGCAGCCAACTTTCAGGGGGTAACTATGGCTACACCTTC.

This chain joins TRBV11-3 and TRBJ1-1, with TRBD1 as a possible D gene (5 bases). The CDR3 sequence is 12 residues long. Trimming removed 0 bases from V and 11 bases from J, with 10 bases in between. Germline V gene data show CDR1 as SGHNT and CDR2 as YENEEA. The CDR3 DNA sequence: TGTGCCAGCAGCTTAGATCGGGGGAGGGCTTTCTTT. It translates to CASSLDRGRAFF. The whole variable domain, remainder taken from reference TRBV11-3 and TRBJ1-1, is EAGVVQSPRYKIIEKKQPVAFWCNPISGHNTLYWYLQNLGQGPELLIRYENEEAVDDSQLPKDRFSAERLKGVDSTLKIQPAELGDSAVYLCASSLDRGRAFFGQGTRLTVV.

This clone was recorded once. This rearrangement joins TRBV5-1 to TRBJ2-1; no clear D. The germline gives CDR1 SGHRS, CDR2 YFSETQ. With 2 bases removed from V and 8 bases from J, the gap between germline ends came to 23 bases. This CDR3 has 17 residues. For the CDR3, the DNA is TGCGCCAGCAGCTTCCAACCCTTAGGCATCATGGGCGATGAGCAGTTCTTC. Translating it yields CASSFQPLGIMGDEQFF.

The genes are TRBV7-2 and TRBJ1-1; perhaps TRBD1 as D (6 bases). V lost 2 bases, J lost 5 bases, and 12 bases lay in between. CDR3 length equals 14 residues. Germline lookup yields CDR1 SGHTA and CDR2 FQGNSA. CDR3 loop: CASSLMNRVTEAFF. The CDR3 nucleotides read TGTGCCAGCAGCTTAATGAACAGGGTGACTGAAGCTTTCTTT.

This clone appeared a few times. This sequence joins TRBV6-1 and TRBJ1-2; D may be TRBD1 (5 bases). V dropped 2 bases and J dropped 7 bases, with 20 bases sitting between them. The length of the CDR3 is 16 residues. CDR1 MNHNS and CDR2 SASEGT come from the germline V gene. This CDR3 is CASSENRGGVRVGYTF. For the CDR3, the DNA is TGTGCCAGCAGTGAAAATCGTGGTGGCGTCAGGGTTGGCTACACCTTC.

Remarks on this clone: Compared with germline, one end of the junction differs, possibly owing to a read error. The genes are TRBV7-7 and TRBJ1-5; TRBD1 matches 9 bases. Germline lookup yields CDR1 SSHAT and CDR2 FNYEAQ (reference sequence). The CDR3 is made up of 18 amino acids. CDR3 loop: CASSCRPPRDRENQPQHF. The CDR3 nucleotides are TGTGCTAGCAGCTGCCGCCCCCCCCGGGACAGGGAGAATCAGCCCCAGCATTTT.

This chain connects TRBV6-1 to TRBJ2-1; 10 nucleotides match TRBD2. V gave up 2 bases and J gave up 3 bases; unmatched junction bases: 7. The CDR3 runs 17 residues. Germline values: CDR1 MNHNS, CDR2 SASEGT. CDR3 sequence (DNA): TGTGCCAGCAGTGAATCGACTAGCGGGCCCCTCTACAATGAGCAGTTCTTC. It encodes CASSESTSGPLYNEQFF.

V is TRBV2 and J is TRBJ2-1; D unresolved. This CDR3 has 14 residues. V shed 1 base and J shed 15 bases, with 19 bases lying between them. Germline CDR1 is SNHLY and CDR2 is FYNNEI. The CDR3 spells CASSEESRVEMRFF. The CDR3, as DNA: TGTGCCAGCAGTGAAGAGTCCCGGGTCGAGATGAGGTTCTTC.

The sample holds a few counts of this clone. The chain couples TRBV7-6 to TRBJ1-1; tentative D call: TRBD1 (6 bases). This CDR3 has 15 amino acids. Trimming removed 3 bases from V and 0 bases from J, with 11 bases in between. Germline-derived CDR1 and CDR2 are SGHVS and FNYEAQ. This CDR3 is CASSLDSGMNTEAFF. Written as DNA, the CDR3 is TGTGCCAGCAGCTTGGACAGTGGGATGAACACTGAAGCTTTCTTT.

This chain links TRBV3-1 (or the pseudogene TRBV3-2) with TRBJ1-4, with D unclear. Looked up from germline, CDR1 is LGHDT and CDR2 is YNNKEL (reference sequence). This CDR3 contains 12 residues. The V end lost 4 bases, the J end lost 5 bases, and 5 bases lay between the germline ends. CDR3 bases: TGTGCCAGCAGCCTACAAAATGAAAAACTGTTTTTT. It specifies CASSLQNEKLFF.

This rearrangement joins TRBV10-1 to TRBJ1-1; D may be TRBD1 (5 bases). Germline V gene lookup returns CDR1 WNHNN and CDR2 SYGVQD (reference sequence). The CDR3 spans 11 residues. Trimming left V 3 bases short and J 11 bases short, with 10 bases between. The CDR3 DNA sequence: TGCGCCAGCAGTGACGGGGGACGCGCTTTCTTT. Protein sequence: CASSDGGRAFF.

The chain recombines TRBV10-1 with TRBJ2-3; 10 nucleotides match TRBD2. The trim removed 2 bases at V and 6 bases at J, leaving 11 bases unmatched. The CDR3 is 17 residues long. Looked up from germline, CDR1 is WNHNN and CDR2 is SYGVQD (reference sequence). This CDR3 reads CASSEGLAGEQRDTQYF. CDR3 DNA sequence: TGCGCCAGCAGTGAGGGGCTAGCGGGGGAACAAAGGGATACGCAGTATTTT.

The genes are TRBV7-9 and TRBJ1-1, with TRBD1 identical over 7 bases. This CDR3 has 16 residues. Germline trimming cut 6 bases from V and 1 base from J; bases unmatched to any gene: 11. Germline CDR1 reads SEHNR; CDR2 reads FQNEAQ (reference sequence). CDR3 amino acids: CASRSNFRTGNTEAFF. CDR3 DNA: TGTGCCAGCAGATCAAATTTCCGGACAGGGAACACTGAAGCTTTCTTT.

V is TRBV6-5 and J is TRBJ1-5; D might be TRBD1 (5 bases). Trimming pared 6 bases from V and 3 bases from J, leaving 9 bases between. Per the germline V gene, CDR1 is MNHEY and CDR2 is SVGAGI. The CDR3 runs 13 residues. The CDR3: CASRRGSNQPQHF. The CDR3 DNA is TGTGCCAGCAGAAGGGGATCCAATCAGCCCCAGCATTTT.

V usage is TRBV2 and J usage is TRBJ1-1, with a weak D call TRBD1 (5 bases). CDR3 length equals 15 residues. V was cut by 7 bases and J by 1 base, with 16 bases left in between. Germline CDR1 is SNHLY and CDR2 is FYNNEI. In nucleotides, the CDR3 is TGTGCCAGCACCCGTACGCGGGGCCCGAACACTGAAGCTTTCTTT. Translation gives CASTRTRGPNTEAFF.

V is TRBV2 and J is TRBJ2-2; 8 bases are a match to TRBD2. Germline CDR1 SNHLY, CDR2 FYNNEI. CDR3 length: 16 amino acids. Germline trimming cut 4 bases from V and 0 bases from J; bases unmatched to any gene: 4. CDR3 nucleotide sequence: TGTGCCAGCAGTGGGGCTAGCGGGTCGAACACCGGGGAGCTGTTTTTT. Residues: CASSGASGSNTGELFF.

This sequence joins TRBV1 and TRBJ2-1; the table names TRBD2, a call not compared with the DNA. TRBV1 is shown as a pseudogene. The CDR3 is made up of 18 amino acids. The CDR3 spells CTSSQVYCAPSSYNEQFF. DNA for the CDR3: TGCACCAGCAGCCAGGTTTATTGCGCCCCGAGCTCCTACAATGAGCAGTTCTTC.

V is TRBV6-5 and J is TRBJ2-2, with 7 positions matching TRBD2. This CDR3 has 15 amino acids. V shed 8 bases and J 4 bases; nucleotides not matched to a gene: 10. The germline gives CDR1 MNHEY, CDR2 SVGAGI. In DNA, the CDR3 is TGTGCCAGCCAAGGGAGCGGGACTATCACCGGGGAGCTGTTTTTT. This encodes CASQGSGTITGELFF.

This clone came up a few times. The chain joins TRBV6-6 to TRBJ2-1, with D possibly matching TRBD2 (5 bases). V shed 9 bases and J shed 9 bases, with 24 bases lying between them. This CDR3 spans 15 amino acids. The germline gives CDR1 MNHNY, CDR2 SVGAGI (reference sequence). The CDR3 here is CASLSGLRERTEQFF. The CDR3 DNA follows: TGTGCCAGTTTATCGGGCCTACGGGAACGTACTGAGCAGTTCTTC.

This chain uses TRBV10-3 with TRBJ1-1; the match to TRBD1 covers 8 bases. The CDR3 covers 13 residues. The V gene end was trimmed by 4 bases and the J gene end by 8 bases; junction bases not matched to a gene: 6. CDR1 is ENHRY and CDR2 is SYGVKD in the germline V gene. In nucleotides, the CDR3 is TGTGCCATCAGTGGGTGGGACAGGACAGAAGCTTTCTTT. It is translated as CAISGWDRTEAFF.

The chain combines TRBV24-1 with TRBJ1-2; TRBD1 matches 8 bases. With V trimmed by 4 bases and J by 4 bases, 1 base remained unmatched. Germline V gene lookup returns CDR1 KGHDR and CDR2 SFDVKD. CDR3 length: 13 residues. This CDR3 reads CATSDTGGYGYTF. The CDR3 DNA reads as TGTGCCACCAGTGACACAGGGGGCTATGGCTACACCTTC.

The V gene is TRBV24-1, the J gene TRBJ2-1; TRBD2 matches at 14 bases. This CDR3 is built from 19 residues. The V gene end was trimmed by 0 bases and the J gene end by 2 bases; junction bases not matched to a gene: 5. Per germline, CDR1 KGHDR and CDR2 SFDVKD. CDR3 DNA: TGTGCCACCAGTGATTTGCTGACTAGCGGGAGGGCCCCCTACAATGAGCAGTTCTTC. This translates into CATSDLLTSGRAPYNEQFF.

A word on this clone: This sample includes further DNA sequences coding for the same CDR3. The chain uses TRBV14 and TRBJ2-2, with 7 bases lining up with TRBD2. The CDR3 runs 14 residues. Germline V gene lookup returns CDR1 SGHDN and CDR2 FVKESK. J lost 1 base, V lost 4 bases, and 0 bases had no gene match. The CDR3 here is CASSPGGNTGELFF. CDR3 sequence (DNA): TGTGCCAGCAGCCCGGGGGGGAACACCGGGGAGCTGTTTTTT.

Only one count was recorded for this clone. The V call is TRBV9, the J call TRBJ1-2, with 9 bases aligning to TRBD1. Germline V lookup: CDR1 SGDLS, CDR2 YYNGEE. The CDR3 extends over 12 amino acids. J gave up 8 bases and V 5 bases, and 4 bases lay outside the gene matches. Here the CDR3 reads CASRADRGGYTF. DNA for the CDR3: TGTGCCAGCAGGGCGGACAGGGGCGGCTACACCTTC.

Regarding this clone: A read error may account for a junction end that differs from germline. The chain carries TRBV7-7 and TRBJ2-1; no clear D. The germline V gene encodes CDR1 SSHAT and CDR2 FNYEAQ (reference sequence). CDR3 length equals 14 residues. The CDR3 DNA sequence: TGTGCTAGCAGCTTAGCTGTCAGTGGCCATGAGCAGTTCTTC. Its protein product is CASSLAVSGHEQFF.

This clone has a single count. The chain's CDR3 is CASTLDRGSYNEQFF. For the CDR3, the DNA is TGCGCCAGCACCCTGGACAGGGGCTCCTACAATGAGCAGTTCTTC. The chain is built from TRBV10-2 and TRBJ2-1; 9 bases map to TRBD1. This CDR3 has 15 amino acids. Germline V lookup: CDR1 WSHSY, CDR2 SAAADI. V lost 7 bases to trimming and J lost 0 bases; unmatched junction nucleotides: 4.

The CDR3 DNA follows: TGTGCAAGTCGCTTAGCACTCCCGCCAGGGATGAATTCACCCCTCCACTTT. Its translation: CASRLALPPGMNSPLHF. The chain joins TRBV12-2 to TRBJ1-6; whether TRBD1, the table's D call, matches the DNA was not checked. TRBV12-2 has pseudogene status. The CDR3 is 17 residues long.